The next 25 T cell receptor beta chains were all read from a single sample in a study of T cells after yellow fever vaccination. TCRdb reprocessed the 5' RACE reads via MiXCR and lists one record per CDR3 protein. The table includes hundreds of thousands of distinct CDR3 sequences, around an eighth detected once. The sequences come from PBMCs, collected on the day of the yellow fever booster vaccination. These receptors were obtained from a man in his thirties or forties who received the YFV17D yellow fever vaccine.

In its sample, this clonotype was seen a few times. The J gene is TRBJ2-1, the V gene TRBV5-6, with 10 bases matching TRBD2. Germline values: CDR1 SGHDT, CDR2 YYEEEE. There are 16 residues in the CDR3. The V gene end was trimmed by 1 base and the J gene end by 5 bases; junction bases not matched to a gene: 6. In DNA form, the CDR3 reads TGTGCCAGCAGCTTGTTCAGGACTAGCGGTAACAATGAGCAGTTCTTC. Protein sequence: CASSLFRTSGNNEQFF. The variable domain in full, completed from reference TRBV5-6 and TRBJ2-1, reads DAGVTQSPTHLIKTRGQQVTLRCSPKSGHDTVSWYQQALGQGPQFIFQYYEEEERQRGNFPDRFSGHQFPNYSSELNVNALLLGDSALYLCASSLFRTSGNNEQFFGPGTRLTVL.

The DNA for the CDR3 is TGTGCCAGCAGCTCGCGCCCTAATCAGCCCCAGCATTTT. Translation gives CASSSRPNQPQHF. The chain links TRBV7-6 to TRBJ1-5; D remains ambiguous. CDR1 and CDR2 from the germline V gene are SGHVS and FNYEAQ. V lost 4 bases, J lost 4 bases, and 8 bases lay in between. This CDR3 comprises 13 residues.

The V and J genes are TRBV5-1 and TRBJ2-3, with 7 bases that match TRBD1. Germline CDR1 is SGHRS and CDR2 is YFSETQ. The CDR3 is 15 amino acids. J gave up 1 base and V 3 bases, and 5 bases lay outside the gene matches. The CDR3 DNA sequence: TGCGCCAGCAGCTGGACCGGGACAGGCACAGATACGCAGTATTTT. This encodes CASSWTGTGTDTQYF. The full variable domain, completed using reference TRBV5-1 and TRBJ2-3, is KAGVTQTPRYLIKTRGQQVTLSCSPISGHRSVSWYQQTPGQGLQFLFEYFSETQRNKGNFPGRFSGRQFSNSRSEMNVSTLELGDSALYLCASSWTGTGTDTQYFGPGTRLTVL.

The CDR3: CASSIRTSGRGTYNEQFF. The CDR3 bases are TGTGCCAGCAGCATACGGACTAGCGGGAGGGGTACCTACAATGAGCAGTTCTTC. The V and J genes are TRBV14 and TRBJ2-1; 15 nucleotides match TRBD2. The CDR3 is made up of 18 amino acids. Trimming at V came to 5 bases and at J to 2 bases, leaving 7 bases not matched to a gene. In germline, CDR1 is SGHDN, CDR2 FVKESK.

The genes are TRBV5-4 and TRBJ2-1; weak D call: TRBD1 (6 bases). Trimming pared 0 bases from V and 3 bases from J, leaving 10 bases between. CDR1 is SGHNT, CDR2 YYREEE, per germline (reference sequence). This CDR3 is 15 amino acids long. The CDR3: CASSLVTGNYNEQFF. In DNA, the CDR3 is TGTGCCAGCAGCTTGGTCACAGGGAACTACAATGAGCAGTTCTTC.

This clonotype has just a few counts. CDR3 region: CASKGTGIGYTF. The CDR3 region has the DNA TGTGCCAGCAAAGGGACAGGGATAGGCTACACCTTC. The V gene is TRBV5-6, the J gene TRBJ1-2; 9 bases align to TRBD1. The CDR3 totals 12 residues. The V gene's germline CDR1 is SGHDT and CDR2 YYEEEE. J was trimmed by 8 bases and V by 6 bases; bases with no gene match: 5.

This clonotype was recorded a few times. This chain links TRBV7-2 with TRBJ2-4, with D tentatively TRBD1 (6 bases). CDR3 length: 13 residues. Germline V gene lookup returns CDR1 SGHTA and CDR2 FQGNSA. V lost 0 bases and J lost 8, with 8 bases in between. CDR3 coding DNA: TGTGCCAGCAGCTTAGCGAGGGGGTACATTCAGTACTTC. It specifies CASSLARGYIQYF.

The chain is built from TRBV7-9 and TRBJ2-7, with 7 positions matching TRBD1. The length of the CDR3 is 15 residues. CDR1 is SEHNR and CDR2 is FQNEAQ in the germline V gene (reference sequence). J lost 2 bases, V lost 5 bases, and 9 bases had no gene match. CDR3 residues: CASSHDGTATYEQYF. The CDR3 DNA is TGTGCCAGCAGCCACGACGGGACAGCTACCTACGAGCAGTACTTC.

CDR3 residues: CASSFQTPDTQYF. The CDR3 nucleotides are TGTGCCAGCAGCTTTCAGACACCAGATACGCAGTATTTT. The chain is built from TRBV5-6 and TRBJ2-3; D not resolved. Trimming took 2 bases from V and 4 from J, leaving 8 bases between them. The CDR3 is 13 residues long. Germline CDR1 reads SGHDT; CDR2 reads YYEEEE.

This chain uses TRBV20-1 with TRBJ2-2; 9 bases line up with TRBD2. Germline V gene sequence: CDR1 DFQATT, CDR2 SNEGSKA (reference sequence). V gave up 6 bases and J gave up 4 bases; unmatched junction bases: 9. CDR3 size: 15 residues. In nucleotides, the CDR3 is TGCAGTGCCGCTCGGGGACTAGCAGCCACCGGGGAGCTGTTTTTT. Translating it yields CSAARGLAATGELFF.

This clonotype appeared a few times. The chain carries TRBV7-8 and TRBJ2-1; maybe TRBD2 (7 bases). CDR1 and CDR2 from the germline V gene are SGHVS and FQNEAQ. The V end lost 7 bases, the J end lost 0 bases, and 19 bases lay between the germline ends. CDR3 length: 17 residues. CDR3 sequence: CASKFYGGGFSYNEQFF. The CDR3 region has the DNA TGTGCCAGCAAATTCTATGGCGGGGGCTTCTCCTACAATGAGCAGTTCTTC.

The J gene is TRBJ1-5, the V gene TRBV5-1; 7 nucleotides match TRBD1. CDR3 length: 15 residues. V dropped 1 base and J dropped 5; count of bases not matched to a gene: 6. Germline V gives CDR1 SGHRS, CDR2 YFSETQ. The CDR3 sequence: CASSLLGGDHQPQHF. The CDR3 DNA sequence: TGCGCCAGCAGCTTGCTAGGGGGCGACCATCAGCCCCAGCATTTT.

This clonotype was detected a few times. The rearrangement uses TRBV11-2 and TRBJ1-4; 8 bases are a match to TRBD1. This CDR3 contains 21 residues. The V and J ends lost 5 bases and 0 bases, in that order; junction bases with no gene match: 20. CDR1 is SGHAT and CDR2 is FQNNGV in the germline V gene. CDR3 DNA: TGTGCCAGCAGCGAGCTCAGGGGGCGAGACCCTAAACGTGCAACTAATGAAAAACTGTTTTTT. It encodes CASSELRGRDPKRATNEKLFF.

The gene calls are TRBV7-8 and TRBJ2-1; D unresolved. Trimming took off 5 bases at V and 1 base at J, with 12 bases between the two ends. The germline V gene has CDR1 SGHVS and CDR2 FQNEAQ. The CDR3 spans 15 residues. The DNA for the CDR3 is TGTGCCAGCAGCCTAACCCCTGGGTCCTACAATGAGCAGTTCTTC. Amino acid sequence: CASSLTPGSYNEQFF.

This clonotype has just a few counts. The CDR3 here is CASSFGSPLHF. CDR3 DNA: TGTGCCAGCAGTTTTGGTTCACCCCTCCACTTT. This chain links TRBV12-3 or TRBV12-4 with TRBJ1-6; no clear D gene. CDR3 length: 11 residues. Trimming removed 3 bases from V and 9 bases from J, with 3 bases in between.

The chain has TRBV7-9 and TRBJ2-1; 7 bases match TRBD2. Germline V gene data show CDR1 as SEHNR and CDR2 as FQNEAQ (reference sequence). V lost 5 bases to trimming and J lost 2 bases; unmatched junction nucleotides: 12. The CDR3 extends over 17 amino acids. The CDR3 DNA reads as TGTGCCAGCAGCCCCCGACTGGCTAGCGGCCCCTACAATGAGCAGTTCTTC. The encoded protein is CASSPRLASGPYNEQFF.

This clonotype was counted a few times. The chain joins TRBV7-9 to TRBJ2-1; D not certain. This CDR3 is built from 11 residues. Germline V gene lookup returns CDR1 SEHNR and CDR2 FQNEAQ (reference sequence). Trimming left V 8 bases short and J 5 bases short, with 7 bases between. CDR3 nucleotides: TGTGCCAGCGTAAGGGACAATGAGCAGTTCTTC. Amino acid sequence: CASVRDNEQFF.

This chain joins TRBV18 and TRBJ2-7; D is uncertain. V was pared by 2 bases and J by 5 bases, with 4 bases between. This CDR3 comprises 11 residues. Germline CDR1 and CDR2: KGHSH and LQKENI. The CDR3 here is CASSPKDEQYF. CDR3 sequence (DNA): TGTGCCAGCTCACCAAAAGACGAGCAGTACTTC.

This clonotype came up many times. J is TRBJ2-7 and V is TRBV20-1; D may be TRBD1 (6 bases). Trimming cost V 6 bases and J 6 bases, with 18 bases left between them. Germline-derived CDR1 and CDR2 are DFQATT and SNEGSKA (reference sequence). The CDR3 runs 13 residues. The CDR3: CSARGQISLEQYF. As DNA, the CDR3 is TGCAGTGCCCGAGGACAGATTTCCCTCGAGCAGTACTTC.

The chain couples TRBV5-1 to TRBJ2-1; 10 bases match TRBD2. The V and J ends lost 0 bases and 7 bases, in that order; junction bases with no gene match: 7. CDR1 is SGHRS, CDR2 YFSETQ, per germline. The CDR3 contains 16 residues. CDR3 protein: CASSLVATSGWNEQFF. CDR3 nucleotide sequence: TGCGCCAGCAGCTTGGTAGCGACTAGCGGGTGGAATGAGCAGTTCTTC.

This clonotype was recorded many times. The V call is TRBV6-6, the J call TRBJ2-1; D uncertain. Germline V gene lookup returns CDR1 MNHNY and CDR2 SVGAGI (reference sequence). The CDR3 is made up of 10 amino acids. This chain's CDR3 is CASSSGEQFF. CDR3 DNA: TGTGCTTCATCTTCGGGTGAGCAGTTCTTC.

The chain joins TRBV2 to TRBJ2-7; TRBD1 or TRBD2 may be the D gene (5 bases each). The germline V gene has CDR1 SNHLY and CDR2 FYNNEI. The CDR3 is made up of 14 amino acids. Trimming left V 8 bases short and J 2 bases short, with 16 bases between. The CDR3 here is CASLTSGHAYEQYF. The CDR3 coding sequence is TGTGCCAGCCTTACATCGGGGCATGCCTACGAGCAGTACTTC. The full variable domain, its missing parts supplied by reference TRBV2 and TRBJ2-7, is EPEVTQTPSHQVTQMGQEVILRCVPISNHLYFYWYRQILGQKVEFLVSFYNNEISEKSEIFDDQFSVERPDGSNFTLKIRSTKLEDSAMYFCASLTSGHAYEQYFGPGTRLTVT.

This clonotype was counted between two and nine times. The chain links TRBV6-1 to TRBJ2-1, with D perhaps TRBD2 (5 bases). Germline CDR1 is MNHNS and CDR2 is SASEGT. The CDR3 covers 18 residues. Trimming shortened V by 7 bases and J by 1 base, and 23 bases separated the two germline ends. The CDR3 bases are TGTGCCAGCATCGTTCGTTTCTCGGGGTCCCCGTCCTACAATGAGCAGTTCTTC. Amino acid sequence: CASIVRFSGSPSYNEQFF.

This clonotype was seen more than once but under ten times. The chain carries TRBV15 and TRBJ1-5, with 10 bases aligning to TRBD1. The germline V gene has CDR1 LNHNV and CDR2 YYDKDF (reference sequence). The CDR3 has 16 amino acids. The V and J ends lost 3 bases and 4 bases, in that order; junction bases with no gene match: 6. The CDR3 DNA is TGTGCCACCAGCAGGGAGAGGACAGGGGGAAATCAGCCCCAGCATTTT. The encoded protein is CATSRERTGGNQPQHF.

DNA of the CDR3: TGTGCTAGTGGCCTAGGGGGCGGGGGTACCCAGTACTTC. It specifies CASGLGGGGTQYF. The V and J genes are TRBV12-5 and TRBJ2-5; D assignment may be TRBD1 or TRBD2 (7 bases each). Germline CDR1 and CDR2: LGHNT and FRNRAP. This CDR3 has 13 residues. Trimming took off 6 bases at V and 8 bases at J, with 16 bases between the two ends.